A selection of T cell receptor beta chains follows, all from one sample in a study of metastatic and nonmetastatic thyroid tumors. TCRdb re-analyzed the PCR reads through MiXCR. Among about 11,000 clones listed, more than 10% were seen once. The sequenced sample consisted of blood. The origin of the receptors is a female donor with papillary thyroid cancer or a benign thyroid nodule (not recorded which). Some clones in this sample may be carry-over from other donors' samples. CDR3s leave out the opening cysteine and the closing phenylalanine or tryptophan.

v_gene	j_gene	CDR3aa
TRBV9	TRBJ1-6	ASSSGQTNSPLH
TRBV9	TRBJ2-2	ASSVALSGGFNTGELF
TRBV20-1	TRBJ2-5	SAMRGSETQY
TRBV15	TRBJ2-3	ATSRGDSLQY
TRBV4-1	TRBJ1-4	ASRFRGGLNEKLF
TRBV5-5	TRBJ2-3	ASSLTSYHADTQY
TRBV6-1	TRBJ1-1	ASTTTGVNTEAF
TRBV29-1	TRBJ1-2	SVTTGTHYGYT
TRBV7-9	TRBJ2-5	ASSLAPGLTGLETQY
TRBV7-2	TRBJ2-7	ASSFGWDSSYEQY
TRBV12-3/TRBV12-4	TRBJ1-3	ASRPPGNTIY
TRBV2	TRBJ2-5	ASSEDFTSGRWGETQY
TRBV4-2	TRBJ2-1	ASSSRAIAGGAGEQF
TRBV5-1	TRBJ2-5	ASSSAGHYRGETQY
TRBV20-1	TRBJ2-7	SASSASGSYEQY
TRBV2	TRBJ2-1	ACAGHWGTNWQF
TRBV9	TRBJ2-3	ASSESGEGSTDTQY
TRBV5-5	TRBJ2-1	ASSFQDREQF
TRBV10-1	TRBJ2-1	ASSPGLAGNEQF
TRBV7-2	TRBJ2-2	ASRLSGAPTGELF
TRBV6-1	TRBJ1-4	ASSSSTWAKLF
TRBV6-5	TRBJ2-7	ASSYSIDSSYEQY
TRBV18	TRBJ2-3	ASSSFTDTQY
TRBV6-1	TRBJ2-2	ASSEGYITGELF
TRBV6-1	TRBJ2-7	ASTGGLADEQY
TRBV6-2/TRBV6-3	TRBJ2-7	AGAPGQPDYEQY
TRBV3-1	TRBJ2-3	ASSQRTRGPADTQY
TRBV11-2	TRBJ2-7	ASSLELDRVVSEQY
TRBV10-2	TRBJ1-1	ATKEVPGTGGLNTEAF